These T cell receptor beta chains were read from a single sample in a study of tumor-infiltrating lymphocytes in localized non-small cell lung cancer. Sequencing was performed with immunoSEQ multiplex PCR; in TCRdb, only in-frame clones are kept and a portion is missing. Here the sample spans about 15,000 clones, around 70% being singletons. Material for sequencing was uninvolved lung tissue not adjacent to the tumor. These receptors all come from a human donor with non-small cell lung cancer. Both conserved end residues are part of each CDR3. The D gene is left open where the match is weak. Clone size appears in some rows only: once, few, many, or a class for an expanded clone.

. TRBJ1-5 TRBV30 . TGTGCCTGGAGTAGTGTTCGGGATCAGCCCCAGCATTTT CAWSSVRDQPQHF
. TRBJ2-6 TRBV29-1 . TGCAGCGTTGATACCGGGGGCTCTGGGGCCAACGTCCTGACTTTC CSVDTGGSGANVLTF
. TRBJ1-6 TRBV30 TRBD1 TGTGCCTGGACCGACAGGGGGTTTGGAAATTCACCCCTCCACTTT CAWTDRGFGNSPLHF
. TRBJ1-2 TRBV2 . TGTGCCAGCATGAAGAGGGGTAACTATGGCTACACCTTC CASMKRGNYGYTF
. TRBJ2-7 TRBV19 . TGTGCCAGTAGTATAGCCGACGGGTCCTACGAGCAGTACTTC CASSIADGSYEQYF
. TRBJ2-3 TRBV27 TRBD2 TGTGCCAGCAGTCACTGGACTAGCGGGGGCACAGATACGCAGTATTTT CASSHWTSGGTDTQYF
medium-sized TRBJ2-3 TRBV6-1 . TGTGCCAGCATGGAATGGGATACGCAGTATTTT CASMEWDTQYF
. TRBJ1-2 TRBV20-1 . TGCAGTGCTATGGACGGAAATGGCTACACCTTC CSAMDGNGYTF
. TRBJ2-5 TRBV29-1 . TGCAGCGTCGAACGGAATTTGGGAGAGACCCAGTACTTC CSVERNLGETQYF
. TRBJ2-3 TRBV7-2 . TGTGCCAGCAGCTTGTTGGGGGGCTTCCCCTCAGATACGCAGTATTTT CASSLLGGFPSDTQYF
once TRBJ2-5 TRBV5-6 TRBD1 TGTGCCAGCAGCTTGGCCGCACTCTCGGACAGGGGGCAGGAGACCCAGTACTTC CASSLAALSDRGQETQYF
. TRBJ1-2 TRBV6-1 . TGTGCCAGCAGTGAAGTATTAGGAAGGGGCTACACCTTC CASSEVLGRGYTF
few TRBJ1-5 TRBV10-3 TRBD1 TGTGCCATCAGTGAATCCGGGACAGGGGTTGTCGGTCCGCCCCAGCATTTT CAISESGTGVVGPPQHF
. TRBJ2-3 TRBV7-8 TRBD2 TGTGCCAGCAGCTCACTAGCGGGGAGAACAGATACGCAGTATTTT CASSSLAGRTDTQYF
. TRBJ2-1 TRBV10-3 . TGTGCCATCAGTGAGTTGGGGATAGCGGCCGGAGCCCCCAATGAGCAGTTCTTC CAISELGIAAGAPNEQFF
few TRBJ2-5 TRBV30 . TGTGCCTGGAGTGGTACGGAGACCCAGTACTTC CAWSGTETQYF
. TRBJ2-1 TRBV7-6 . TGTGCCAGCAGCTTAACACAGGGCGGTGAGCAGTTCTTC CASSLTQGGEQFF
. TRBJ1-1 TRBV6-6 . TGTGCCAGCAGTTACGGAGGCGGCACTGAAGCTTTCTTT CASSYGGGTEAFF
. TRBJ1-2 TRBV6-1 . TGTGCCAGCAGTGAAACAGGGAGGTATTCCTATGGCTACACCTTC CASSETGRYSYGYTF
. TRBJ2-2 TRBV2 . TGTGCCAGCCGCAAGGGGTCCACCGGGGAGCTGTTTTTT CASRKGSTGELFF
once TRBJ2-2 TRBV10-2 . TGCGCCAGCAGTGAGAGCAGCTACACCGGGGAGCTGTTTTTT CASSESSYTGELFF
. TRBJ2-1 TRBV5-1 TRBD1 TGCGCCAGCAGCTGGGTAGGTGGGACAGATGAGCAGTTCTTC CASSWVGGTDEQFF
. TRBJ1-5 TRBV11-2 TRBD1 TGTGCCAGCAGCTTAGGCACAGGGGAGGCAAATCAGCCCCAGCATTTT CASSLGTGEANQPQHF
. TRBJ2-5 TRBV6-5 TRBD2 TGTGCCAGCAGCTCCGGGACTAGCGGACAAGAGACCCAGTACTTC CASSSGTSGQETQYF
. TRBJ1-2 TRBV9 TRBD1 TGTGCCAGCAGCTTCTCAGGGGGCGGTGGCTACACCTTC CASSFSGGGGYTF
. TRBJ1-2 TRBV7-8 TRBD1 TGTGCCAGCAGACCTGACAGGGGGCCCGGTGGCTACACCTTC CASRPDRGPGGYTF
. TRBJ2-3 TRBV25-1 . TGTGCCAGCAGTGAAGGGCAAGAGGGCACAGATACGCAGTATTTT CASSEGQEGTDTQYF
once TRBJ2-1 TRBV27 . TGTGCCAGCTCTTTGCTGCGTCTCTACAATGAGCAGTTCTTC CASSLLRLYNEQFF
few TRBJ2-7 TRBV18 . TGTGCCAGCTCACCGGTCCTGGGGGACTCCTACGAGCAGTACTTC CASSPVLGDSYEQYF
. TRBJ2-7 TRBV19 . TGTGCCAGTAGTATAGGCGGGACAGCATCCTACGAGCAGTACTTC CASSIGGTASYEQYF
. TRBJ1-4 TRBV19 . TGTGCCAGTAGTATTCTGGGGTCGGGTGAAAAACTGTTTTTT CASSILGSGEKLFF
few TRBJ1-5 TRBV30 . TGTGCCTGGAGTACTGGCAGGGTTGATCAGCCCCAGCATTTT CAWSTGRVDQPQHF
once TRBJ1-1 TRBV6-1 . TGTGCCATTCTGTTCATGAACACTGAAGCTTTCTTT CAILFMNTEAFF
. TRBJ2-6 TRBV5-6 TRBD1 TGTGCCAGCAGCACAACGACAGGGGGGAAGTGGGCCAACGTCCTGACTTTC CASSTTTGGKWANVLTF
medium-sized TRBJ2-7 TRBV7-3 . TGTGCCAGCTCTTTCGGGGCGCCCCCGTTGTACTTC CASSFGAPPLYF
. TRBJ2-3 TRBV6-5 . TGTGCCAGCAGTTATCGGGATACGCAGTATTTT CASSYRDTQYF
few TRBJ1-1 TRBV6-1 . TGTGCCAGCAGCTCAGGGACCGAAGCTTTCTTT CASSSGTEAFF
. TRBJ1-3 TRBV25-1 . TGTGCCAGCAGTGACTTCGCCCGGGGAGACACCATATATTTT CASSDFARGDTIYF
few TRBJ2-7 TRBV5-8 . TGTGCCAGCAGCTTGAGTGGGATCCCCTACGAGCAGTACTTC CASSLSGIPYEQYF
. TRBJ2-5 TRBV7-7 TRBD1 TGTGCCAGCAGCCGAGCAGGGGGCCAAGAGACCCAGTACTTC CASSRAGGQETQYF
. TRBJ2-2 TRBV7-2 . TGTGCCAGCAGCGAATTCCAAGAGCTGTTTTTT CASSEFQELFF
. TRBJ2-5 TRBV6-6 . TGTGCCAGCAACGGGGGAGGAGAGACCCAGTACTTC CASNGGGETQYF
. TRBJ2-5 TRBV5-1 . TGCGCCAGCAGCTTCCAGGCCGACCAAGAGACCCAGTACTTC CASSFQADQETQYF
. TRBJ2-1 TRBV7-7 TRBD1 TGTGCTAGCAGTAAAAGAACCGGGACAGGAGCTTACAATGAGCAGTTCTTC CASSKRTGTGAYNEQFF
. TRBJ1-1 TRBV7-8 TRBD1 TGTGCCAGCACCAAAACCGGACAGGGGGGCACTGAAGCTTTCTTT CASTKTGQGGTEAFF
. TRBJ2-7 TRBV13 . TGTGCCAGCAGCCCCCGGGCGGGTTCCTACGAGCAGTACTTC CASSPRAGSYEQYF
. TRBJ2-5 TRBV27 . TGTGCCAGCAGTTTAAGCCCGTTCCAAGAGACCCAGTACTTC CASSLSPFQETQYF
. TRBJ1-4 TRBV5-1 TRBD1 TGCGCCAGCAGCCTCGGACAGGGCGCAACTAATGAAAAACTGTTTTTT CASSLGQGATNEKLFF
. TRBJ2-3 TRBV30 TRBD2 TGTGCCTGGACCTCTAACGGGCTAGCGGGGGGCCGGGATACGCAGTATTTT CAWTSNGLAGGRDTQYF